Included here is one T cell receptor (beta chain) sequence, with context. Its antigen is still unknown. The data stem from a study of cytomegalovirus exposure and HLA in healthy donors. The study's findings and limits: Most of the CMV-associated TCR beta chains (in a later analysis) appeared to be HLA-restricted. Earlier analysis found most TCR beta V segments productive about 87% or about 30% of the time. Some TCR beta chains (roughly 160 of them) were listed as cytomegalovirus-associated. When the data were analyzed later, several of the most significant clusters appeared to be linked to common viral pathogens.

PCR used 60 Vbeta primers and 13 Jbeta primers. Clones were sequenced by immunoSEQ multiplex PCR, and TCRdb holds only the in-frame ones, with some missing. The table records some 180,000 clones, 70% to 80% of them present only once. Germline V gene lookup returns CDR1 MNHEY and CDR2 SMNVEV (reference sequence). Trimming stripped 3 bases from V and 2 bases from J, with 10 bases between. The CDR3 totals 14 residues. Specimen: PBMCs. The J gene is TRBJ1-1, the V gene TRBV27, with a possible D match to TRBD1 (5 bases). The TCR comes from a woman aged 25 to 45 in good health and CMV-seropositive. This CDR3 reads CASSFGATNTEAFF. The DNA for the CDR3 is TGTGCCAGCAGTTTTGGGGCGACAAACACTGAAGCTTTCTTT.